This T cell receptor beta chain comes out of a study of cytomegalovirus exposure and HLA in healthy donors. Findings and limits, study-wide: In vitro, three CMV-associated chains proved specific for CMV antigens.

This PCR relied on a set of 60 Vbeta primers and 13 Jbeta primers. Generated by immunoSEQ multiplex PCR, the TCRdb table keeps only in-frame clones and is missing some. Of 150,000 to 200,000 clones listed, approximately 80% are singletons. Turning to this clone: The antigen is undetermined.

Germline V gene data show CDR1 as SGHNT and CDR2 as YENEEA. The ends lost 7 bases at V and 2 bases at J; junction bases unmatched: 10. CDR3 length: 15 residues. Sequencing input: PBMCs. The chain recombines TRBV11-3 with TRBJ2-7; TRBD1 agrees at 8 bases. This receptor was obtained from a male donor in good health and CMV-seropositive. The CDR3 coding sequence is TGTGCCAGCACCACGGGTGGGACAGGAGCCTACGAGCAGTACTTC. This gives the protein CASTTGGTGAYEQYF.